These 15 T cell receptor beta chains came from one sample sequenced in a study of T-cell reconstitution after alpha-beta-depleted transplantation in children. Unique molecular identifiers were incorporated during preparation of the TCRbeta library. TCRdb re-called the PCR reads through MiXCR, storing one row per CDR3 protein. The profile shows 530,000 or so distinct CDR3 sequences, 25% to 30% of them singletons. The sequenced sample was PBMCs, obtained before TCRalphabeta/CD19-depleted stem cell transplant. The receptors derive from a boy under two years old with Wiskott-Aldrich syndrome, due to receive a stem cell transplant.

The CDR3 loop is CASSQDSSVLAQPQHF. DNA of the CDR3: TGCGCCAGCAGCCAAGATAGTTCGGTTTTGGCTCAGCCCCAGCATTTT. The rearrangement uses TRBV4-1 and TRBJ1-5; no firm D call. Germline CDR1 MGHRA, CDR2 YSYEKL. V lost 0 bases and J lost 6, with 15 bases in between. This CDR3 comprises 16 residues.

There are a few counts of this clonotype. This sequence joins TRBV6-5 and TRBJ2-4; 7 nucleotides match TRBD2. CDR3 length: 15 residues. Germline V gives CDR1 MNHEY, CDR2 SVGAGI. Trimming cost V 4 bases and J 0 bases; bases outside gene matches: 3. Here the CDR3 reads CASSSAGPAKNIQYF. Here the CDR3 DNA reads TGTGCCAGCAGTTCAGCGGGACCAGCCAAAAACATTCAGTACTTC.

This chain links TRBV6-1 with TRBJ1-1; 8 bases are shared with TRBD1. CDR1 and CDR2 (germline): MNHNS, SASEGT. The CDR3 loop spans 14 amino acids. Germline trimming cut 10 bases from V and 6 bases from J; bases unmatched to any gene: 13. In DNA, the CDR3 is TGTGCCACCAAACAGGGGGTTGTCACTTCTGAAGCTTTCTTT. It specifies CATKQGVVTSEAFF.

The chain employs TRBV7-2 and TRBJ2-1; 7 bases align to TRBD2. The germline gives CDR1 SGHTA, CDR2 FQGNSA. The length of the CDR3 is 15 residues. The J segment lost 9 bases and the V segment lost 5 bases, leaving 13 bases of the junction unmatched. CDR3 residues: CASSADAGRGREQFF. CDR3 nucleotide sequence: TGTGCCAGCAGCGCCGACGCGGGGAGGGGCCGTGAGCAGTTCTTC.

This chain links TRBV20-1 with TRBJ2-5; 12 nucleotides agree with TRBD2. The trim removed 6 bases at V and 5 bases at J, leaving 10 bases unmatched. CDR1 is DFQATT, CDR2 SNEGSKA, per germline (reference sequence). The CDR3 totals 15 residues. CDR3 sequence: CSAPQATSGSETQYF. For the CDR3, the DNA is TGCAGTGCCCCCCAGGCGACTAGCGGGAGCGAGACCCAGTACTTC.

The sample holds a few counts of this clonotype. This chain's CDR3 is CSSIRPFNEQFF. DNA for the CDR3: TGCAGTTCCATCAGACCCTTTAATGAGCAGTTCTTC. The chain has TRBV20-1 and TRBJ2-1; no firm D call. CDR1 and CDR2 from the germline V gene are DFQATT and SNEGSKA (reference sequence). The CDR3 length is 12 residues. The V end was cut by 8 bases, the J end by 7 bases, with 15 bases between.

V gene TRBV20-1 combines with J gene TRBJ2-3; TRBD2 might be the D (7 bases). Germline CDR1 DFQATT, CDR2 SNEGSKA (reference sequence). CDR3 size: 15 residues. The V gene lost 6 bases and the J gene lost 3 bases, with 19 bases spanning the gap. The CDR3 nucleotides read TGCAGTGCAGAGACGGGGGCGGGAGTAACAGATACGCAGTATTTT. This translates into CSAETGAGVTDTQYF.

This clonotype was recorded a few times. The chain is built from TRBV20-1 and TRBJ2-2; 7 nucleotides agree with TRBD2. Germline CDR1 DFQATT, CDR2 SNEGSKA (reference sequence). Unmatched junction bases numbered 5, after V lost 5 bases and J lost 2 bases. This CDR3 has 14 amino acids. In DNA, the CDR3 is TGCAGTGCTTGGGGGGGTACCAACACCGGGGAGCTGTTTTTT. Amino acids: CSAWGGTNTGELFF.

There are a few counts of this clonotype. The V and J genes are TRBV5-1 and TRBJ1-2; D unclear. The CDR3 runs 15 residues. In germline, CDR1 is SGHRS, CDR2 YFSETQ. V was cut by 0 bases and J by 2 bases, with 11 bases left in between. The CDR3 DNA reads as TGCGCCAGCAGCTTGGTAGGCAGCTCGAACTATGGCTACACCTTC. Its translation is CASSLVGSSNYGYTF.

This clonotype was seen a few times. This chain joins TRBV7-4 and TRBJ2-7; 11 bases map to TRBD2. Germline V gene sequence: CDR1 SGHVT, CDR2 SQSDAQ. Trimming removed 4 bases from V and 5 bases from J; junction bases left unmatched: 7. This CDR3 comprises 15 residues. CDR3 sequence: CASSSQTSGEDEQYF. The CDR3 DNA is TGTGCCAGCAGCTCTCAGACTAGCGGGGAAGACGAGCAGTACTTC. Together with reference TRBV7-4 and TRBJ2-7, the CDR3 gives the full variable domain: GAGVSQSPRYKVAKRGRDVALRCDSISGHVTLYWYRQTLGQGSEVLTYSQSDAQRDKSGRPSGRFSAERPERSVSTLKIQRTEQGDSAVYLCASSSQTSGEDEQYFGPGTRLTVT.

The rearrangement joins TRBV24-1 to TRBJ2-5; TRBD1 aligns across 9 bases. J lost 0 bases, V lost 4 bases, and 5 bases had no gene match. Germline loops: CDR1 KGHDR, CDR2 SFDVKD. This CDR3 contains 16 residues. CDR3 protein: CATSEMTGGYQETQYF. For the CDR3, the DNA is TGTGCCACCAGTGAAATGACAGGGGGGTACCAAGAGACCCAGTACTTC.

The V and J genes are TRBV10-3 and TRBJ2-7, with TRBD1 matching over 10 bases. This CDR3 contains 15 residues. The germline gives CDR1 ENHRY, CDR2 SYGVKD. The ends lost 10 bases at V and 2 bases at J; junction bases unmatched: 11. The CDR3 is CASAPGTGETYEQYF. In DNA form, the CDR3 reads TGTGCCAGCGCCCCCGGGACAGGGGAGACCTACGAGCAGTACTTC.

The gene calls are TRBV20-1 and TRBJ2-7; D unclear. Deletions cut 0 bases from V and 4 bases from J, with 16 bases between. From germline, CDR1 is DFQATT and CDR2 SNEGSKA (reference sequence). The CDR3 has 15 amino acids. The CDR3 DNA sequence: TGCAGTGCTAGAGATCCGCAGACCGCGAATTACGAGCAGTACTTC. Protein product: CSARDPQTANYEQYF.

The rearrangement links TRBV10-3 to TRBJ2-1; 7 nucleotides match TRBD2. The germline V gene has CDR1 ENHRY and CDR2 SYGVKD. With V trimmed by 0 bases and J by 0 bases, 2 bases remained unmatched. This CDR3 has 16 amino acids. The CDR3 sequence is CAISESPGGSYNEQFF. The CDR3 DNA sequence: TGTGCCATCAGTGAGTCCCCGGGAGGCTCCTACAATGAGCAGTTCTTC.

CDR3 loop: CSVAGDSRGEQYF. The CDR3 nucleotides read TGCAGCGTTGCAGGGGACTCCCGAGGGGAGCAGTACTTC. This chain links TRBV29-1 with TRBJ2-7, with D perhaps TRBD1 or TRBD2 (6 bases each). The CDR3 runs to 13 residues. In germline, CDR1 is SQVTM, CDR2 ANQGSEA. Trimming took off 4 bases at V and 7 bases at J, with 17 bases between the two ends.